The clone carrying this T cell receptor beta chain was seen repeatedly, ten times or more. Its target is unknown. Libraries of TCR beta came from iRepertoire HTBI primers plus Arm-PCR of CDR3 regions. TCRdb fed the multiplex PCR reads into MiXCR, producing one record per CDR3 protein. The sample includes approximately 380,000 distinct CDR3 sequences, about a fifth of them seen just once. In germline, CDR1 is MNHEY, CDR2 SVGEGT. J was trimmed by 5 bases and V by 2 bases; bases with no gene match: 11. This CDR3 has 16 amino acids. As for time point: persistent/refractory GD, antithyroid drugs over 5 years with positive TRAb. Generation of the TCR library employed RNA extracted from PBMCs. EDTA tubes collected 7.5 to 9 milliliters of peripheral blood. The data derive from a study of regulatory T cells in long-lasting Graves disease. Study-wide context: Persistent cases were those of Graves' disease that involved over 5 years of antithyroid drugs with positive TSH receptor antibodies. General study findings and limits: The persistent group shared around 2,600 public clonotypes, more than the roughly 990 shared by new patients.

Here the sequenced sample was peripheral blood mononuclear cells (PBMCs), taken when the disease was refractory, from a patient treated with antithyroid drugs. This receptor was obtained from a female donor with Graves disease. The V and J genes are TRBV6-2 or TRBV6-3 and TRBJ2-5, with 7 nucleotides matching TRBD2. CDR3 bases: TGTGCCAGCAGTTACCTAGTGGGAGGGCCTTCGGAGACCCAGTACTTC. This codes for CASSYLVGGPSETQYF.